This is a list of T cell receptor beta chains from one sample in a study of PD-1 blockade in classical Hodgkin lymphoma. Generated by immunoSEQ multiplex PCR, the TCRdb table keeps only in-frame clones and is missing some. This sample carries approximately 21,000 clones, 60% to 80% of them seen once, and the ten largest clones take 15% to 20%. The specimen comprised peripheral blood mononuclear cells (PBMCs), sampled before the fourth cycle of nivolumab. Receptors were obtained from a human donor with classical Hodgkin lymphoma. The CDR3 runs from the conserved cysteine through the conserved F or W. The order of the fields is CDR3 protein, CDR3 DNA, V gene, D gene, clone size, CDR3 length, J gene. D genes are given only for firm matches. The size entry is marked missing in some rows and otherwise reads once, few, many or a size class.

cdr3_aa: CASSVGDFHSGNEQFF
cdr3_nt: TGTGCCAGCAGCGTAGGGGACTTTCATTCGGGCAATGAGCAGTTCTTC
v_call: TRBV9
d_call: NA
clone_size: NA
cdr3_length: 16
j_call: TRBJ2-1

cdr3_aa: CASSYLDRSYEQYF
cdr3_nt: TGTGCCAGCAGTTACCTCGACAGGTCCTACGAGCAGTACTTC
v_call: TRBV6-5
d_call: NA
clone_size: once
cdr3_length: 14
j_call: TRBJ2-7

cdr3_aa: CASSYGRGSGEAFF
cdr3_nt: TGTGCCAGCAGTTACGGACGGGGGAGCGGTGAAGCTTTCTTT
v_call: TRBV6-5
d_call: NA
clone_size: NA
cdr3_length: 14
j_call: TRBJ1-1

cdr3_aa: CASSHTGGTNEKLFF
cdr3_nt: TGTGCCAGCAGCCATACAGGGGGCACTAATGAAAAACTGTTTTTT
v_call: TRBV7-9
d_call: TRBD1
clone_size: few
cdr3_length: 15
j_call: TRBJ1-4

cdr3_aa: CAISESNAEAFF
cdr3_nt: TGTGCCATCAGTGAGTCTAATGCCGAAGCTTTCTTT
v_call: TRBV10-3
d_call: NA
clone_size: once
cdr3_length: 12
j_call: TRBJ1-1

cdr3_aa: CAWTRVGTEAFF
cdr3_nt: TGTGCCTGGACCAGGGTGGGCACTGAAGCTTTCTTT
v_call: TRBV30
d_call: NA
clone_size: NA
cdr3_length: 12
j_call: TRBJ1-1

cdr3_aa: CASSLVIAPSYNEQFF
cdr3_nt: TGTGCCAGCAGTTTGGTTATAGCCCCCTCCTACAATGAGCAGTTCTTC
v_call: TRBV28
d_call: NA
clone_size: NA
cdr3_length: 16
j_call: TRBJ2-1

cdr3_aa: CASSARAQPQHF
cdr3_nt: TGTGCCAGCAGTGCCAGGGCTCAGCCCCAGCATTTT
v_call: TRBV28
d_call: NA
clone_size: NA
cdr3_length: 12
j_call: TRBJ1-5

cdr3_aa: CASSERSYEQYF
cdr3_nt: TGTGCCAGCAGTGAACGATCCTACGAGCAGTACTTC
v_call: TRBV6-1
d_call: NA
clone_size: NA
cdr3_length: 12
j_call: TRBJ2-7

cdr3_aa: CASSLGWEGDEQYF
cdr3_nt: TGCGCCAGCAGCTTGGGCTGGGAAGGGGACGAGCAGTACTTC
v_call: TRBV5-1
d_call: NA
clone_size: NA
cdr3_length: 14
j_call: TRBJ2-7

cdr3_aa: CAISEGAGGGTDTQYF
cdr3_nt: TGTGCCATCAGTGAGGGAGCGGGGGGCGGCACAGATACGCAGTATTTT
v_call: TRBV10-3
d_call: TRBD2
clone_size: few
cdr3_length: 16
j_call: TRBJ2-3

cdr3_aa: CASSEGGFTEAFF
cdr3_nt: TGCGCCAGCTCCGAGGGGGGCTTCACTGAAGCTTTCTTT
v_call: TRBV5-1
d_call: NA
clone_size: few
cdr3_length: 13
j_call: TRBJ1-1

cdr3_aa: CAAGTSFHEQYF
cdr3_nt: TGTGCGGCCGGGACTAGCTTCCACGAGCAGTACTTC
v_call: TRBV28
d_call: TRBD2
clone_size: few
cdr3_length: 12
j_call: TRBJ2-7

cdr3_aa: CASSQDRQGGETQYF
cdr3_nt: TGCGCCAGCAGCCAAGATCGGCAGGGAGGGGAGACCCAGTACTTC
v_call: TRBV4-3
d_call: TRBD2
clone_size: medium-sized
cdr3_length: 15
j_call: TRBJ2-5

cdr3_aa: CASSPPGRETQYF
cdr3_nt: TGTGCCAGCAGCCCGCCCGGACGAGAGACCCAGTACTTC
v_call: TRBV7-9
d_call: NA
clone_size: NA
cdr3_length: 13
j_call: TRBJ2-5

cdr3_aa: CASSLQGATDEQYF
cdr3_nt: TGCGCCAGCAGCTTACAGGGGGCGACTGACGAGCAGTACTTC
v_call: TRBV5-1
d_call: TRBD1
clone_size: NA
cdr3_length: 14
j_call: TRBJ2-7

cdr3_aa: CASSPGGQKETQYF
cdr3_nt: TGTGCCAGCTCACCAGGGGGACAGAAAGAGACCCAGTACTTC
v_call: TRBV18
d_call: TRBD1
clone_size: few
cdr3_length: 14
j_call: TRBJ2-5

cdr3_aa: CASSYSGTATFF
cdr3_nt: TGTGCCAGCAGTTACTCTGGGACGGCAACTTTCTTT
v_call: TRBV6-5
d_call: NA
clone_size: NA
cdr3_length: 12
j_call: TRBJ1-1

cdr3_aa: CASSSDRGWRTEAFF
cdr3_nt: TGTGCCAGCAGCTCGGACCGGGGCTGGAGAACTGAAGCTTTCTTT
v_call: TRBV13
d_call: NA
clone_size: NA
cdr3_length: 15
j_call: TRBJ1-1

cdr3_aa: CASRPSGSSRNEQFF
cdr3_nt: TGTGCCAGCAGGCCGAGCGGGAGTAGTAGAAATGAGCAGTTCTTC
v_call: TRBV27
d_call: TRBD2
clone_size: NA
cdr3_length: 15
j_call: TRBJ2-1

cdr3_aa: CASSRTGQGATGELFF
cdr3_nt: TGTGCCAGCAGTCGGACGGGACAGGGGGCGACCGGGGAGCTGTTTTTT
v_call: TRBV6-6
d_call: TRBD1
clone_size: few
cdr3_length: 16
j_call: TRBJ2-2

cdr3_aa: CASSVEAGAQPQHF
cdr3_nt: TGTGCCAGCAGCGTAGAGGCAGGGGCTCAGCCCCAGCATTTT
v_call: TRBV9
d_call: NA
clone_size: NA
cdr3_length: 14
j_call: TRBJ1-5